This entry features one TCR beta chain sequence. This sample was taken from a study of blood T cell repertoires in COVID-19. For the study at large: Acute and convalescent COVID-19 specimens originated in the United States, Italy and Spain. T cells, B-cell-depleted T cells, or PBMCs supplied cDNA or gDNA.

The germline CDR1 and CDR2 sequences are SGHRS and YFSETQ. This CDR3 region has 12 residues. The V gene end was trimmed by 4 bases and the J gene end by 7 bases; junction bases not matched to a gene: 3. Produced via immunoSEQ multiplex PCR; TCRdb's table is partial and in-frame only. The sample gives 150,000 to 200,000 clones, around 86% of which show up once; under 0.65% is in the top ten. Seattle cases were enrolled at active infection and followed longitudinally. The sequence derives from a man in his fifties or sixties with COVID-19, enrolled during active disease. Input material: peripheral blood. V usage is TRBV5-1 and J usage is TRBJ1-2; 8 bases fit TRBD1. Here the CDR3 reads CASSQGQGGYTF. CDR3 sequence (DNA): TGCGCCAGCAGCCAAGGACAGGGTGGCTACACCTTC.